This is a list of T cell receptor beta chains from one sample in a study of Graves' ophthalmopathy and Graves' hyperthyroidism. TCRdb fed the multiplex PCR reads into MiXCR, producing one record per CDR3 protein. This sample has 500,000 to 800,000 distinct CDR3 sequences, with roughly 41% found just once. Source material: peripheral blood. Source of these receptors: an adult man with Graves' ophthalmopathy. Each CDR3 is given with its conserved first and last residue. D genes are given only for firm matches. Clone size appears in some rows only: once, few, many, or a class for an expanded clone.

TRBJ2-7 | TRBV11-2 | once | NA | CASAIDGGSSYEQYF | TGTGCCAGCGCCATAGACGGAGGGAGCTCCTACGAGCAGTACTTC
TRBJ1-1 | TRBV6-1 | NA | NA | CASSERGRFTEAFF | TGTGCCAGCAGTGAACGGGGGCGGTTCACTGAAGCTTTCTTT
TRBJ2-5 | TRBV10-3 | NA | TRBD2 | CAISETSGRAHETQYF | TGTGCCATCAGTGAGACTAGCGGGAGGGCCCATGAGACCCAGTACTTC
TRBJ2-5 | TRBV5-5 | NA | TRBD1 | CASSLLPGGETQYF | TGTGCCAGCAGCTTGCTTCCAGGGGGCGAGACCCAGTACTTC
TRBJ2-5 | TRBV24-1 | many | NA | CATSALTPGTFQETQYF | TGTGCCACCAGTGCCCTGACCCCAGGCACATTCCAAGAGACCCAGTACTTC
TRBJ1-2 | TRBV7-8 | many | TRBD1 | CASSSRQGGNGYTF | TGTGCCAGCAGCTCGAGACAGGGGGGCAATGGCTACACCTTC
TRBJ2-1 | TRBV24-1 | NA | NA | CATSDTAGTQQFF | TGTGCCACCAGTGATACGGCGGGGACTCAGCAGTTCTTC
TRBJ2-7 | TRBV7-2 | many | TRBD2 | CASSSSGSPYEQYF | TGTGCCAGCAGCTCTAGCGGTTCCCCCTACGAGCAGTACTTC
TRBJ2-1 | TRBV10-3 | once | TRBD2 | CAISEVAGVHEQFF | TGTGCCATCAGTGAGGTAGCGGGAGTACATGAGCAGTTCTTC
TRBJ1-2 | TRBV7-8 | many | NA | CASSFQGFGDGYTF | TGTGCCAGCAGCTTCCAGGGGTTTGGAGATGGCTACACCTTC
TRBJ1-1 | TRBV9 | few | NA | CASSLYGSTEAFF | TGTGCCAGCAGTTTATATGGAAGCACTGAAGCTTTCTTT
TRBJ2-7 | TRBV4-3 | few | TRBD1 | CASSQVGTGDFIATYEQYF | TGCGCCAGCAGCCAAGTAGGGACAGGTGACTTTATAGCCACCTACGAGCAGTACTTC
TRBJ1-2 | TRBV2 | NA | NA | CASSWMTGSYGYTF | TGTGCCAGCAGTTGGATGACAGGTTCCTATGGCTACACCTTC
TRBJ1-1 | TRBV29-1 | NA | NA | CSVATDVTEAFF | TGCAGCGTCGCGACAGACGTCACTGAAGCTTTCTTT
TRBJ1-6 | TRBV12-3/TRBV12-4 | NA | NA | CASSLKRGHSPLHF | TGTGCCAGCAGTCTCAAGCGGGGACATTCACCCCTCCACTTT
TRBJ2-6 | TRBV7-8 | many | NA | CASVGSRGANVLTF | TGTGCCAGCGTCGGGAGCCGCGGGGCCAACGTCCTGACTTTC
TRBJ1-1 | TRBV12-3/TRBV12-4 | many | NA | CASNMDSKDTEAFF | TGTGCCAGCAATATGGACAGTAAAGACACTGAAGCTTTCTTT
TRBJ2-7 | TRBV19 | NA | NA | CASSSAGTNYEQYF | TGTGCCAGTAGTTCGGCGGGGACAAACTACGAGCAGTACTTC